These T cell receptor beta chains were read from a single sample in a study of chemoradiotherapy in HPV16-positive cancers. Using immunoSEQ multiplex PCR, the repertoire was profiled, and TCRdb retains in-frame clones only, with some absent. The sample carries about 19,000 clones, approximately 84% recorded once. Sample: blood, taken from a patient who underwent chemoradiotherapy. These TCRs come from a human donor with HPV-associated anogenital cancer. Each CDR3 is given with its conserved first and last residue. The order of the fields is clone size, V gene, D gene, J gene, CDR3 DNA, CDR3 protein. D genes are given only for firm matches. Clone sizes are given selectively: once, few, many, or a class where the clone is expanded.

>-|TRBV5-1|-|TRBJ1-6
TGCGCCAGCTCGAGGCAGGGGAGCTCCTATAATTCACCCCTCCACTTT
CASSRQGSSYNSPLHF
>-|TRBV18|-|TRBJ2-7
TGTGCCAGCTCACCTGAGCGCTACGAGCAGTACTTC
CASSPERYEQYF
>-|TRBV14|-|TRBJ1-3
TGTGCCAGCAGCCCTCCACCGGGTCCCTTACACTACTCTGGAAACACCATATATTTT
CASSPPPGPLHYSGNTIYF
>-|TRBV5-1|-|TRBJ2-3
TGCGCCAGCAGCCCGAGCATAGATCCAGCTACAGATACGCAGTATTTT
CASSPSIDPATDTQYF
>-|TRBV9|-|TRBJ2-2
TGTGCCAGCAGCGTAAAGGCCGGGGAGCTGTTTTTT
CASSVKAGELFF
>-|TRBV10-2|-|TRBJ1-1
TGCGCCAGCATGATGACAGGAATGAACACTGAAGCTTTCTTT
CASMMTGMNTEAFF
>-|TRBV20-1|-|TRBJ2-3
TGCAGTGCTAGCGCCTGGGATACGCAGTATTTT
CSASAWDTQYF
>-|TRBV7-2|-|TRBJ2-7
TGTGCCAGCAGCCAACCTCGGACGGACGTTGACTACGAGCAGTACTTC
CASSQPRTDVDYEQYF
>-|TRBV7-9|TRBD1|TRBJ2-3
TGTGCCAGCAGCTACACCGGGACAGACACAGATACGCAGTATTTT
CASSYTGTDTDTQYF
>-|TRBV7-9|-|TRBJ1-6
TGTGCCAGCAGCGCCCCGGGAGCAGCACCCCTCCACTTT
CASSAPGAAPLHF
>-|TRBV18|-|TRBJ1-2
TGTGCCAGCTCACCTACTGAAGGTTTGGGCGAGGGCTACACCTTC
CASSPTEGLGEGYTF
>-|TRBV2|-|TRBJ2-2
TGTGCCAGCAGTGACCTTGGGGCGTACACCGGGGAGCTGTTTTTT
CASSDLGAYTGELFF
>-|TRBV7-2|TRBD1|TRBJ1-2
TGTGCCAGCAGCTACGCCCGACAGGGGGGGGAAGGCTACACCTTC
CASSYARQGGEGYTF
>few|TRBV6-5|TRBD1|TRBJ1-1
TGTGCCAGCAGTTACCTGGGACAGGGTCCGGGCACTGAAGCTTTCTTT
CASSYLGQGPGTEAFF
>-|TRBV5-1|TRBD2|TRBJ2-2
TGCGCCAGCAGAGGAGCGGGGTTCACCGGGGAGCTGTTTTTT
CASRGAGFTGELFF
>-|TRBV5-5|TRBD1|TRBJ1-4
TGTGCCAGCAGCATACACCCGGGACAGGGGGTTCGTGCAACTAATGAAAAACTGTTTTTT
CASSIHPGQGVRATNEKLFF
>once|TRBV7-9|-|TRBJ2-2
TGTGCCAGCGGGGCACCGGGCGGGGAGCTGTTTTTT
CASGAPGGELFF
>-|TRBV2|-|TRBJ2-1
TGTGCCAGCAAGGGTCTTCAGGCTAGTCAGGACAATGAGCAGTTCTTC
CASKGLQASQDNEQFF
>-|TRBV6-6|-|TRBJ2-7
TGTGCCAGCAGTCAGGACGGCTACGAGCAGTACTTC
CASSQDGYEQYF
>-|TRBV5-1|-|TRBJ2-1
TGCGCTTCCGCGCGAAGCGGAGGAAACAATGAGCAGTTCTTC
CASARSGGNNEQFF
>-|TRBV7-8|-|TRBJ2-5
TGTGCCAGCAGCTTAGAAGTGGCCGGGGAGACCCAGTACTTC
CASSLEVAGETQYF
>once|TRBV6-1|TRBD1|TRBJ1-4
TGTGCCAGCAGTGAAGCGACGACAGGGAATGAAAAACTGTTTTTT
CASSEATTGNEKLFF
>-|TRBV7-9|-|TRBJ2-1
TGTGCCAGCAGCTTAGTTTTTGGAGGGGGGCCCAAGTATGAGCAGTTCTTC
CASSLVFGGGPKYEQFF
>-|TRBV6-5|-|TRBJ1-2
TGTGCCAGCAGTTACTACGGCCAGGGGTATGGCTACACCTTC
CASSYYGQGYGYTF
>-|TRBV6-1|-|TRBJ2-2
TGTGCCAGCAGGGGACCCACTCCGAACACCGGGGAGCTGTTTTTT
CASRGPTPNTGELFF
>-|TRBV18|-|TRBJ1-4
TGTGCCAGCTCACCAAGTTCCTTTAATGAAAAACTGTTTTTT
CASSPSSFNEKLFF
>-|TRBV6-6|-|TRBJ1-5
TGTGCCAGCAGAACAGGAGAGAATCAGCCCCAGCATTTT
CASRTGENQPQHF
>-|TRBV6-1|-|TRBJ2-7
TGTGCCAGCAGTGAAGAGGGCGGGGGCGCCTACGAGCAGTACTTC
CASSEEGGGAYEQYF
>-|TRBV18|TRBD1|TRBJ2-5
TGTGCCAGCTCCGGACAGGGGGCGCTTGAGACCCAGTACTTC
CASSGQGALETQYF
>-|TRBV30|TRBD2|TRBJ2-1
TGTGCCTGGAGTGTAAGGACTAGCGGGAACAATGAGCAGTTCTTC
CAWSVRTSGNNEQFF
>-|TRBV29-1|-|TRBJ2-2
TGCAGCGTTAGAAAAGCGAGTTACACCGGGGAGCTGTTTTTT
CSVRKASYTGELFF
>-|TRBV19|TRBD1|TRBJ1-5
TGTGCCAGTAGTACGACAGGGGACAATCAGCCCCAGCATTTT
CASSTTGDNQPQHF
>-|TRBV10-1|-|TRBJ2-3
TGCGCCAGCAGAGAAGACAGCACAGATACGCAGTATTTT
CASREDSTDTQYF
>-|TRBV7-6|-|TRBJ2-3
TGTGCCAGCAGCTTAGCGGGGGGATCCGGAGATACGCAGTATTTT
CASSLAGGSGDTQYF
>-|TRBV10-3|-|TRBJ2-1
TGTGCCATCAGTGAGACAGGTTTGGGTGAGCAGTTCTTC
CAISETGLGEQFF
>-|TRBV2|-|TRBJ2-2
TGTGCCAGCAGTGTGGGAGGGGGCACCGGGGAGCTGTTTTTT
CASSVGGGTGELFF
>-|TRBV7-9|TRBD1|TRBJ2-5
TGTGCCAGCAGCTCCAGGGGGCCAGAGACCCAGTACTTC
CASSSRGPETQYF
>-|TRBV2|TRBD2|TRBJ2-3
TGTGCCAGCAGGGACCCGGGACTAGCGGACACAGATACGCAGTATTTT
CASRDPGLADTDTQYF
>-|TRBV5-6|TRBD1|TRBJ1-2
TGTGCCAGCAGCCAAGGACAGGGCGACTATGGCTACACCTTC
CASSQGQGDYGYTF
>-|TRBV6-4|-|TRBJ1-5
TGTGCCAGCAGTGACAGGGGAGTGGGTAGCAATCAGCCCCAGCATTTT
CASSDRGVGSNQPQHF
>-|TRBV2|TRBD1|TRBJ1-5
TGTGCCAGCAGTGAGCGACAGGGGGATCAGCCCCAGCATTTT
CASSERQGDQPQHF
>-|TRBV11-2|TRBD1|TRBJ1-3
TGTGCCAGCAGCTTAACCTCCGGACAGGGAGGAAACACCATATATTTT
CASSLTSGQGGNTIYF
>-|TRBV7-7|-|TRBJ2-5
TGTGCTAGCAGCTTAGACTCGTCGGAGACCCAGTACTTC
CASSLDSSETQYF
>-|TRBV2|TRBD2|TRBJ2-2
TGTGCCAGCACCGAACAGCGGGGGAACACCGGGGAGCTGTTTTTT
CASTEQRGNTGELFF
>-|TRBV6-5|TRBD2|TRBJ2-1
TGTGCCAGCACCCACGGCGGGGGGGCCGTCAATGAGCAGTTCTTC
CASTHGGGAVNEQFF
>-|TRBV9|TRBD1|TRBJ2-7
TGTGCCAGCAGCGTGTGGGCAGGGGGAAACTACGAGCAGTACTTC
CASSVWAGGNYEQYF
>-|TRBV19|-|TRBJ1-4
TGTGCCAGTAGTAGAGGACAGCTTTTCGAAAAACTGTTTTTT
CASSRGQLFEKLFF
>-|TRBV9|-|TRBJ2-1
TGTGCCAGCAGCGCAACTGGGGGGCTGCCCCCCGATGAGCAGTTCTTC
CASSATGGLPPDEQFF
>few|TRBV5-8|-|TRBJ2-3
TGTGCCAGCAGCCCCGGTGTCGGTACGGGCACAGATACGCAGTATTTT
CASSPGVGTGTDTQYF
>-|TRBV19|TRBD1|TRBJ1-6
TGTGCCAGTAGTATAGGGACAGGGGGCATGTCACCCCTCCACTTT
CASSIGTGGMSPLHF
>-|TRBV7-8|TRBD1|TRBJ2-1
TGTGCCAGCAGCTTAGGGGACAGGTACAATGAGCAGTTCTTC
CASSLGDRYNEQFF
>-|TRBV6-4|-|TRBJ2-2
TGTGCCAGCAGTGACAGGCCCACCGGGGAGCTGTTTTTT
CASSDRPTGELFF
>-|TRBV5-5|TRBD1|TRBJ2-2
TGTGCCAGCAGCTTGGGGACAGGGGCCACCGGGGAGCTGTTTTTT
CASSLGTGATGELFF
>-|TRBV7-9|-|TRBJ2-1
TGTGCCAGCAGCTTAAAAGGGGGGGGCGATAACAATGAGCAGTTCTTC
CASSLKGGGDNNEQFF
>once|TRBV19|TRBD1|TRBJ1-2
TGTGCCAGTAGTAACGCTAGGGACAGGCTTGGCTATGGCTACACCTTC
CASSNARDRLGYGYTF